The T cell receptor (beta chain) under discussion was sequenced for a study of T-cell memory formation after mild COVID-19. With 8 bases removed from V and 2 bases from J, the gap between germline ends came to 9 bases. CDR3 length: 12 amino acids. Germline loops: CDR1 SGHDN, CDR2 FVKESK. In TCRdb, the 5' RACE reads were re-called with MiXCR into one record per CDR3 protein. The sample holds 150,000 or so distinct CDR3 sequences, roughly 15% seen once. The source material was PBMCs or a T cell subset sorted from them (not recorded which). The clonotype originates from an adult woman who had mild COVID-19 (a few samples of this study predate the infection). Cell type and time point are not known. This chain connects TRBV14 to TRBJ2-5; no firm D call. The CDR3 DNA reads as TGTGCCAGCGGTTTGTTGCAAGAGACCCAGTACTTC. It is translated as CASGLLQETQYF.